This record looks at one T cell receptor beta chain sequence and its context. This clonotype was picked up many times. It has no known antigen specificity. One base away there is no much larger clone; base qualities are not given. This record belongs to a study of neurological immune-mediated disorders (dated by TCRdb to the late 2010s). Some background on the complete study: Among the approximately 35 multiple sclerosis patients, relapsing-remitting MS was present in some 30 and secondary progressive MS was present in 3. Peripheral blood TCR-beta repertoires from patients with HTLV-I-associated myelopathy (HAM/TSP), patients with multiple sclerosis, and healthy controls were compared in the study using UMI-based sequencing. The approximately 96 TCR-beta libraries covered PBMC samples along with longitudinal samples, technical triplicates, and paired sorted CD4+ and CD8+ T-cell subsets. The cohort was made up of approximately 69 subjects, consisting of 15 or so HAM/TSP patients, about 35 multiple sclerosis patients and around 20 healthy controls. Overall results and qualifications from the work: No association of the MS cluster with clinical or MRI features was observed, and the need for larger cohorts was stated by the authors. Expanded clones from different subjects shared no identical CDR3 amino acid sequences, which suggests that TCR-beta repertoires were private in all groups. TCR clonal expansion was highest in HAM/TSP patients and lowest in MS patients, with MS patients falling below even healthy controls. Phylogenetic analysis grouped repertoires from 18 of 34 MS patients into a cluster of related CDR3 sequences, suggesting a possible repertoire-level signature.

To synthesize cDNA, template-switch 5'RACE was performed with a primer carrying a 10-nucleotide random unique molecular identifier so that each TCR transcript was tagged. Each sequencing run produced over 160 million TCR-beta sequences covering 15-18 subjects. The RNeasy kit was used to extract total RNA. TCR-beta VDJ regions were amplified with primers for the TCR constant region and the 5'RACE anchor, using the KAPA Real-time Library Amplification kit. Sample indexes and Illumina adaptors were added in a first PCR, and a second PCR then increased library yield. After Ampure bead purification, the roughly 650 bp TCR product was size-selected on a 2% E-gel SizeSelection system. Before pooling, library quality was assessed on a Bioanalyzer, concentration was determined with Qubit, and library quantification was performed with the Kapa Library Quantification kit. Libraries were sequenced paired-end 2 x 150 bp on an Illumina HiSeq 2500. To increase sequence diversity, about 25-31% phiX was spiked into each library pool. The authors processed their data as follows. The UMI-based MiGEC pipeline processed quality-filtered reads and removed over 75% of raw TCR sequences during error correction. VDJ genes were aligned to IMGT germline references, and each clonotype was defined by a unique CDR3 amino acid sequence together with V-J genes. Clonal expansion, Shannon diversity, and CDR3 relatedness (CalcPairwiseDistances, ClusterSamples) were evaluated with VDJtools, and phylogenetic trees were built with CLCbio workbench. Clones with at least 8 unique UMIs were defined as expanded, with this threshold being based on coefficient-of-variation modelling across technical triplicates. TCRdb redid the processing of the public reads, applying fastp at Q25 and MiXCR, and retained in-frame beta chains. Each CDR3 protein appears once, grouped with its most common genes and DNA. TCRdb assigned the V and J calls; the authors' analysis was not used. The sample records 50,000 to 75,000 distinct CDR3 sequences, approximately 3.7% of which are singletons. The top ten clones comprise just over 2.5% of the sample.

CDR1 and CDR2 are read off the germline V gene as SGHVS and FQNEAQ. Trimmed from V: 6 bases; trimmed from J: 4 bases; junction bases lacking a gene match: 10. Its CDR3 holds 16 amino acids, cysteine through phenylalanine. CDR3 DNA only is kept here, 48 bases in frame from base 1. For the unsorted PBMC libraries, 2 million PBMCs were stored in RNAlater at -80 degrees C until RNA extraction and were used to generate the libraries. The multiple sclerosis patients were enrolled in a US clinical protocol that evaluated disease progression with magnetic resonance imaging. Peripheral blood was subjected to Ficoll-Hypaque density gradient centrifugation to isolate PBMCs, which were then cryopreserved in liquid nitrogen.

The chain couples TRBV7-8 to TRBJ2-2; 8 central nucleotides agree with TRBD1. The sample taken for sequencing was PBMCs. This receptor was identified in a man in his fifties or sixties with multiple sclerosis. The DNA is TGTGCCAGCAGAAATGTCAGGGGGCGAAGCACCGGGGAGCTGTTTTTT. Protein translation: CASRNVRGRSTGELFF.